The entry that follows covers one T cell receptor beta chain sequence. What it binds is not known. The data are from a study of CD8 T cells in ankylosing spondylitis. Study-level findings and limits: A motif of fewer than ten highly homologous TCR beta variants was seen as apparently characteristic of ankylosing spondylitis blood.

Germline V gene lookup returns CDR1 SGHTA and CDR2 FQGNSA. The CDR3 runs 15 residues. V was clipped by 4 bases and J by 8 bases; unmatched bases: 7. TCRdb reprocessed the 5' RACE reads with MiXCR, giving one entry per CDR3 protein. Of about 240,000 distinct CDR3 sequences in the sample, around 9.2% were seen once. The sample consisted of blood, either unsorted or a sorted T cell fraction (not recorded which). The sequence derives from a male donor with ankylosing spondylitis or in good health (not recorded which). The chain couples TRBV7-2 to TRBJ1-3; 11 nucleotides line up with TRBD1. CDR3 DNA sequence: TGTGCCAGCAGCTCCTCGGGACAGGGGGTGGACACCATATATTTT. Its protein is CASSSSGQGVDTIYF.